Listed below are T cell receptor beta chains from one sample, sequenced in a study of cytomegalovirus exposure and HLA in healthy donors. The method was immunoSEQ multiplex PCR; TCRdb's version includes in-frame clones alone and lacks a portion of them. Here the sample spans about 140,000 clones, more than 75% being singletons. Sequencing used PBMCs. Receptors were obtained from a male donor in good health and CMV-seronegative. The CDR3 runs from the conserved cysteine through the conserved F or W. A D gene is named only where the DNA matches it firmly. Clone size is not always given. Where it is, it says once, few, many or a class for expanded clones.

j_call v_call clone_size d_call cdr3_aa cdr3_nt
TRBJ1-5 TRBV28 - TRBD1 CASSLLDRAGQPQHF TGTGCCAGCAGTTTACTAGACAGGGCAGGGCAGCCCCAGCATTTT
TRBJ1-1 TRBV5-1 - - CASSLEGEVEAFF TGCGCCAGCAGCTTGGAAGGGGAAGTTGAAGCTTTCTTT
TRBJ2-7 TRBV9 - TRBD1 CASSPRDRGPYF TGTGCCAGCAGCCCCAGGGACAGGGGCCCGTACTTC
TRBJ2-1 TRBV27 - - CASSLGGSYNEQFF TGTGCCAGCAGCCTGGGGGGCTCCTACAATGAGCAGTTCTTC
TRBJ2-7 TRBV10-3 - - CAISERGQSSYEQYF TGTGCCATCAGTGAGAGGGGCCAGAGCTCCTACGAGCAGTACTTC
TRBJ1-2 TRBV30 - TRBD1 CAWSAGRDRGGGYTF TGTGCCTGGAGTGCCGGCCGCGACAGGGGGGGAGGCTACACCTTC
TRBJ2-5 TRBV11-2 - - CASSLDRGQKGETQYF TGTGCCAGCAGCTTAGATAGGGGTCAAAAGGGGGAGACCCAGTACTTC
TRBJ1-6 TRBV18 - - CASSPEGRGSPLHF TGTGCCAGCTCACCAGAAGGCCGCGGCTCACCCCTCCACTTT
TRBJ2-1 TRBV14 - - CASSQERGPYNEQFF TGTGCCAGCAGCCAAGAAAGGGGTCCCTACAATGAGCAGTTCTTC
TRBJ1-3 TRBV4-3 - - CASSQGLVTGNTIYF TGCGCCAGCAGCCAAGGATTAGTAACTGGAAACACCATATATTTT
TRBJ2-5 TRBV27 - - CAKPSAVGRETQYF TGTGCCAAGCCCTCAGCGGTGGGAAGAGAGACCCAGTACTTC
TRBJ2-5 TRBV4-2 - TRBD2 CASSPFGTSGGAEETQYF TGTGCCAGCAGCCCGTTCGGGACTAGCGGGGGGGCAGAAGAGACCCAGTACTTC
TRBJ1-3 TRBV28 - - CASTPRGRGNTIYF TGTGCCAGCACCCCGCGGGGGCGAGGAAACACCATATATTTT
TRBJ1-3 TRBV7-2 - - CASSVQGFSGNTIYF TGTGCCAGCAGCGTGCAGGGGTTCTCTGGAAACACCATATATTTT
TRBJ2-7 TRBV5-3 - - CARSPPRQRPFYEQYF TGTGCCAGAAGCCCCCCCCGACAGCGACCCTTCTACGAGCAGTACTTC
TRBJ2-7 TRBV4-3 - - CASSQGFGSEQYF TGCGCCAGCAGCCAAGGGTTCGGTAGCGAGCAGTACTTC
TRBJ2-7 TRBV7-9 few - CSSSFGGGGINYEQYF TGTTCCAGCAGCTTTGGGGGAGGGGGAATTAACTACGAGCAGTACTTC
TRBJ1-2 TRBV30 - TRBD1 CATGQVNYGYTF TGTGCCACAGGACAGGTTAACTATGGCTACACCTTC
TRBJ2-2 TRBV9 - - CASSVTISSGELFF TGTGCCAGCAGCGTAACTATTAGCTCCGGGGAGCTGTTTTTT
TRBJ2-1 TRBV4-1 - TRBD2 CASSPSVSGGAWNEQFF TGCGCCAGCAGCCCGTCGGTCAGCGGGGGGGCCTGGAATGAGCAGTTCTTC
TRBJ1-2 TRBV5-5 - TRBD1 CASSSGQGAGGYTF TGTGCCAGCAGCTCAGGACAGGGGGCCGGTGGCTACACCTTC
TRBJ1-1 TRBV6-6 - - CASSYGQGSTEAFF TGTGCCAGCAGTTACGGGCAGGGGAGCACTGAAGCTTTCTTT
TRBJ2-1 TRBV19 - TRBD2 CASSIRAGGYNEQFF TGTGCCAGTAGTATCCGAGCGGGGGGGTACAATGAGCAGTTCTTC
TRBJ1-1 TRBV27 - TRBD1 CASSSWTGGTEAFF TGTGCCAGCAGTTCCTGGACAGGGGGCACTGAAGCTTTCTTT
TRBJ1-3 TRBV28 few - CASIAVLSSGNTIYF TGTGCCAGCATAGCCGTCCTGTCCTCTGGAAACACCATATATTTT
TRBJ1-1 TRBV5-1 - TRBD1 CASSADRGRVTEAFF TGCGCCAGCAGCGCCGACAGGGGCCGGGTCACTGAAGCTTTCTTT
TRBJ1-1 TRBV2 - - CASSEGQAHTEAFF TGTGCCAGCAGTGAGGGGCAGGCCCACACTGAAGCTTTCTTT